The next 17 T cell receptor beta chains were all read from a single sample in a study of radiation and T cells in renal cell carcinoma. Assay used: immunoSEQ multiplex PCR; TCRdb lists only in-frame clones, some missing. Seen here are about 150,000 clones, 80% to 90% observed once, and the top ten hold 13%. Specified time point: blood 2 weeks post-SBRT. Treatment of the sample: 15 Gy SBRT to primary tumor, nephrectomy 4 weeks later. The sequencing here drew on blood, taken from a patient whose treatment included radiotherapy and nephrectomy. Receptors originate from a woman aged 45-59 years with renal cell carcinoma.

The chain couples TRBV7-2 to TRBJ2-3, with 12 bases identical to TRBD2. Germline CDR1 reads SGHTA; CDR2 reads FQGNSA. Trimming took 5 bases from V and 11 from J; bases not matched to a gene: 11. This CDR3 is 15 amino acids long. CDR3 nucleotide sequence: TGTGCCAGCAGCCCAACTAGCGGGGGGTCCTCCCTGCAGTATTTT. Translation: CASSPTSGGSSLQYF.

This chain uses TRBV4-1 with TRBJ2-3, with D tentatively TRBD2 (6 bases). This CDR3 comprises 14 residues. V dropped 2 bases and J dropped 6 bases, with 12 bases sitting between them. The germline CDR1 and CDR2 sequences are MGHRA and YSYEKL. The CDR3 is CASSQSRRVDTQYF. The CDR3 nucleotides are TGCGCCAGCAGCCAATCCCGGAGGGTTGATACGCAGTATTTT.

The count of this clone is one. The chain is built from TRBV7-9 and TRBJ1-4, with D unclear. V was pared by 2 bases and J by 7 bases, with 11 bases between. In germline, CDR1 is SEHNR, CDR2 FQNEAQ (reference sequence). The CDR3 spans 14 residues. Here the CDR3 DNA reads TGTGCCAGCAGCTTAAGGGAGGGCGGTGAAAAACTGTTTTTT. Translated, it gives CASSLREGGEKLFF.

This chain uses TRBV5-6 with TRBJ1-1; D might be TRBD1 (6 bases). CDR3 length: 14 amino acids. Germline assignment: CDR1 SGHDT and CDR2 YYEEEE. V shed 0 bases and J shed 7 bases, with 13 bases lying between them. The CDR3 coding sequence is TGTGCCAGCAGCTTGGAGGGACACGGATATGAAGCTTTCTTT. Translating it yields CASSLEGHGYEAFF.

This clone was counted at least ten times. V is TRBV6-1 and J is TRBJ1-2; tentatively, D is TRBD1 (5 bases). The CDR3 consists of 14 residues. Between the trimmed V and J ends, which lost 7 bases and 4 bases, there was a span of 16 bases. The germline CDR1 and CDR2 sequences are MNHNS and SASEGT. CDR3 sequence: CASTRQRVGYGYTF. As DNA, the CDR3 is TGTGCCAGCACCAGACAGAGGGTAGGCTATGGCTACACCTTC.

The chain links TRBV6-1 to TRBJ2-2; TRBD1 might be the D (6 bases). Deletions cut 8 bases from V and 4 bases from J, with 14 bases between. The CDR3 has 14 residues. Germline CDR1 MNHNS, CDR2 SASEGT. The CDR3 loop reads CASCDRPGTGELFF. The CDR3 region has the DNA TGTGCCAGCTGCGACAGGCCGGGCACCGGGGAGCTGTTTTTT.

The V gene is TRBV5-4, the J gene TRBJ2-3, with D uncertain. V was shortened by 3 bases and J by 0 bases, with 17 bases between the two germline ends. Per germline, CDR1 SGHNT and CDR2 YYREEE (reference sequence). The CDR3 length is 17 residues. The CDR3 DNA reads TGTGCCAGCAGCTCCTTTAGGTTATCGGGTAGCACAGATACGCAGTATTTT. It yields the protein CASSSFRLSGSTDTQYF.

V usage is TRBV7-2 and J usage is TRBJ2-5; unclear D gene. V gave up 1 base and J gave up 5 bases, with 11 bases separating them. Germline CDR1 reads SGHTA; CDR2 reads FQGNSA. The CDR3 extends over 14 amino acids. In DNA form, the CDR3 reads TGTGCCAGCAGCTTAGGCCCGGCCCGGGAGACCCAGTACTTC. It specifies CASSLGPARETQYF. Full variable domain (missing parts from reference TRBV7-2 and TRBJ2-5): GAGVSQSPSNKVTEKGKDVELRCDPISGHTALYWYRQSLGQGLEFLIYFQGNSAPDKSGLPSDRFSAERTGGSVSTLTIQRTQQEDSAVYLCASSLGPARETQYFGPGTRLLVL.

This chain links TRBV10-3 with TRBJ1-1; D is possibly TRBD1 (5 bases). The V end lost 2 bases, the J end lost 7 bases, and 8 bases lay between the germline ends. This CDR3 has 12 amino acids. CDR1 is ENHRY and CDR2 is SYGVKD in the germline V gene. CDR3 protein: CAISEADSEAFF. The DNA of the CDR3 is TGTGCCATCAGTGAGGCCGACAGTGAAGCTTTCTTT.

Here the CDR3 DNA reads TGTGCCAGCAGCTTGTCAGGGACAGGGCATAGCGAGCAGTACTTC. It encodes CASSLSGTGHSEQYF. The V and J genes are TRBV11-2 and TRBJ2-7; 9 nucleotides match TRBD1. Losses at the gene ends were 3 bases for V and 6 bases for J; bases not matched to a gene: 9. The CDR3 totals 15 residues. CDR1 is SGHAT and CDR2 is FQNNGV in the germline V gene.

The V and J genes are TRBV2 and TRBJ2-1; D not certain. Germline CDR1 reads SNHLY; CDR2 reads FYNNEI. V was cut by 2 bases and J by 5 bases, with 10 bases left in between. This CDR3 contains 14 residues. The chain's CDR3 is CASSEHPRNNEQFF. The CDR3 DNA is TGTGCCAGCAGTGAACATCCAAGAAACAATGAGCAGTTCTTC.

The CDR3 DNA follows: TGTGCCAGCAGTGGGAGGACTAATAACAATGAGCAGTTCTTC. Translation gives CASSGRTNNNEQFF. The V gene is TRBV2, the J gene TRBJ2-1; D perhaps matches TRBD2 (6 bases). This CDR3 contains 14 residues. Germline V gene sequence: CDR1 SNHLY, CDR2 FYNNEI. The V end was cut by 4 bases, the J end by 5 bases, with 12 bases between.

This chain joins TRBV12-5 and TRBJ2-2; D call uncertain. This CDR3 comprises 14 residues. Between the trimmed V and J ends, which lost 0 bases and 8 bases, there was a span of 10 bases. Germline V gene data show CDR1 as LGHNT and CDR2 as FRNRAP. CDR3 amino acids: CASGLVPKTGELFF. CDR3 nucleotide sequence: TGTGCTAGTGGTTTGGTACCCAAAACTGGGGAGCTGTTTTTT.

The CDR3: CASSFMGGQVEKLFF. CDR3 in DNA: TGTGCCAGCAGCTTCATGGGAGGGCAAGTTGAAAAACTGTTTTTT. J is TRBJ1-4 and V is TRBV9; unclear D gene. Germline V gene lookup returns CDR1 SGDLS and CDR2 YYNGEE. The CDR3 has 15 residues. V was trimmed by 4 bases and J by 7 bases, leaving 17 bases between them.

This rearrangement joins TRBV7-9 to TRBJ2-1; tentatively, D is TRBD1 or TRBD2 (5 bases each). Germline CDR1 SEHNR, CDR2 FQNEAQ (reference sequence). The V gene lost 0 bases and the J gene lost 0 bases, with 18 bases spanning the gap. The CDR3 extends over 19 amino acids. CDR3 residues: CASSLALVVWGSSYNEQFF. The CDR3 DNA reads as TGTGCCAGCAGCTTAGCGCTGGTAGTGTGGGGGAGCTCCTACAATGAGCAGTTCTTC.

The chain employs TRBV9 and TRBJ1-2; D is ambiguous. Germline assignment: CDR1 SGDLS and CDR2 YYNGEE. Trimming stripped 0 bases from V and 9 bases from J, with 12 bases between. This CDR3 is built from 13 residues. The DNA of the CDR3 is TGTGCCAGCAGCGTAGGGTACCCCGGTAGCTACACCTTC. As protein: CASSVGYPGSYTF.

The chain joins TRBV19 to TRBJ2-2; 7 positions match TRBD1. CDR1 LNHDA and CDR2 SQIVND come from the germline V gene (reference sequence). The V segment lost 6 bases and the J segment 5 bases; nucleotides outside the gene matches: 3. The length of the CDR3 is 13 residues. This CDR3 reads CASRSTGTGELFF. The DNA of the CDR3 is TGTGCCAGTAGATCGACAGGGACCGGGGAGCTGTTTTTT.